This T cell receptor beta chain was sequenced during a study of cytomegalovirus exposure and HLA in healthy donors. General study points: CMV serostatus was the sole immune exposure data available. Most sequenced TCRs were rare (though some public TCRs occurred in many donors).

Note on this clone: Its antigen remains unidentified.

Primers: 60 Vbeta forward and 13 Jbeta reverse. Assay used: immunoSEQ multiplex PCR; TCRdb lists only in-frame clones, some missing. The listing contains about 130,000 clones. This CDR3 region has 13 residues. The germline gives CDR1 SGDLS, CDR2 YYNGEE. V was pared by 0 bases and J by 3 bases, with 6 bases between. The chain carries TRBV9 and TRBJ1-2; no reliable D call. This clonotype originated in a woman aged 60 to 75 in good health and CMV-seronegative. Sample: PBMCs. The CDR3 sequence: CASSVGSDYGYTF. For the CDR3, the DNA is TGTGCCAGCAGCGTAGGGAGCGACTATGGCTACACCTTC.